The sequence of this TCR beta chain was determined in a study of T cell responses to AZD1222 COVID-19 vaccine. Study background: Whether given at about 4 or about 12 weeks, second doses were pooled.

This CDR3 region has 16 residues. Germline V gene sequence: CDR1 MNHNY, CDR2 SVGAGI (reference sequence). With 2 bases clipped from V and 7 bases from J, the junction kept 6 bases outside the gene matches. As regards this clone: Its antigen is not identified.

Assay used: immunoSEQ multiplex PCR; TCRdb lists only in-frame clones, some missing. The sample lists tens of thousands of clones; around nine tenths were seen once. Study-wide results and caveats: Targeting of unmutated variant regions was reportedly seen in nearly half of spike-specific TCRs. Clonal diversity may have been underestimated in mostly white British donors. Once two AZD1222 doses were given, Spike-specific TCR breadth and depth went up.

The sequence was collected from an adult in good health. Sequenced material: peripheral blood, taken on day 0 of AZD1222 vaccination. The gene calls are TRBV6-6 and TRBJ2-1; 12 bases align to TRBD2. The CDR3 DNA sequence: TGTGCCAGCAGTTACGCGCTAGCGGGGGGGAGTAATGAGCAGTTCTTC. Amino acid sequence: CASSYALAGGSNEQFF.